These 27 T cell receptor beta chains came from one sample sequenced in a study of blood T cell repertoires in COVID-19. The protocol was immunoSEQ multiplex PCR, while the TCRdb copy is restricted to in-frame clones and leaves out a portion. The data contain around 99,000 clones, 80% to 90% of them seen just once; the ten biggest clones take up roughly 7.9%. Sequencing was carried out using peripheral blood. All receptors derive from a woman over 75 with active or convalescent COVID-19.

The chain is built from TRBV5-5 and TRBJ1-4, with D possibly matching TRBD1 (5 bases). The CDR3 consists of 14 residues. V lost 2 bases and J 6 bases, leaving 11 bases between the germline ends. Germline V CDR1 and CDR2: SGHKS, YYEKEE (reference sequence). The CDR3 loop is CASSLIRADEKLFF. The DNA of the CDR3 is TGTGCCAGCAGCTTAATCAGGGCGGATGAAAAACTGTTTTTT.

The chain recombines TRBV3-1 (or the pseudogene TRBV3-2) with TRBJ1-1, with D maybe TRBD1 (5 bases). In germline, CDR1 is LGHDT, CDR2 YNNKEL (reference sequence). Trimming left V 2 bases short and J 8 bases short, with 9 bases between. The CDR3 consists of 12 residues. As DNA, the CDR3 is TGTGCCAGCAGCCAAAGGGGATACGAAGCTTTCTTT. Translation: CASSQRGYEAFF.

The chain carries TRBV3-1 (or the pseudogene TRBV3-2) and TRBJ2-5, with 9 bases identical to TRBD2. Germline CDR1 is LGHDT and CDR2 is YNNKEL (reference sequence). Trimming cost V 1 base and J 9 bases; bases outside gene matches: 15. CDR3 size: 17 residues. The CDR3 is CASSQGGYSGRPRAQYF. CDR3 DNA: TGTGCCAGCAGCCAAGGCGGCTATAGCGGGAGACCTAGGGCCCAGTACTTC.

The CDR3 loop is CASSLRQGGYGYTF. CDR3 bases: TGTGCCAGCAGTTTAAGGCAGGGGGGCTATGGCTACACCTTC. V gene TRBV27 combines with J gene TRBJ1-2; 7 positions agree with TRBD1. The V gene end was trimmed by 2 bases and the J gene end by 4 bases; junction bases not matched to a gene: 4. CDR1 is MNHEY and CDR2 is SMNVEV in the germline V gene (reference sequence). This CDR3 is built from 14 residues.

The chain employs TRBV27 and TRBJ2-5; possibly TRBD2 for D (6 bases). The length of the CDR3 is 14 residues. Germline loops: CDR1 MNHEY, CDR2 SMNVEV (reference sequence). Trimming left V 1 base short and J 7 bases short, with 13 bases between. CDR3 sequence: CASSLLGPEGTQYF. In nucleotides, the CDR3 is TGTGCCAGCAGTTTATTGGGGCCGGAGGGGACCCAGTACTTC.

The genes are TRBV5-1 and TRBJ1-6; a possible D gene is TRBD1 (5 bases). Germline lookup yields CDR1 SGHRS and CDR2 YFSETQ. This CDR3 has 15 amino acids. The germline V and J ends were trimmed by 6 bases and 7 bases, with 17 bases remaining between them. The CDR3: CASTFSQGLNSPLHF. As DNA, the CDR3 is TGCGCCAGCACCTTCTCCCAGGGCTTAAATTCACCCCTCCACTTT.

The table lists this clone with a few counts. This sequence joins TRBV4-2 and TRBJ1-5, with D unclear. Trimming removed 0 bases from V and 7 bases from J, with 13 bases in between. CDR3 length equals 15 residues. CDR1 is LGHNA and CDR2 is YNFKEQ in the germline V gene. Written as DNA, the CDR3 is TGTGCCAGCAGCCAAGATTATCGGGGTGGACAGCCCCAGCATTTT. It codes for CASSQDYRGGQPQHF.

The rearrangement joins TRBV5-1 to TRBJ2-5; 12 nucleotides agree with TRBD1. This CDR3 region has 16 residues. Losses at the gene ends were 4 bases for V and 1 base for J; bases not matched to a gene: 5. Germline V gene lookup returns CDR1 SGHRS and CDR2 YFSETQ. As DNA, the CDR3 is TGCGCCAGCAGCACCCCGGGACAGGGGGCCCAAGAGACCCAGTACTTC. Amino acids: CASSTPGQGAQETQYF. The full variable domain, rest sourced from reference TRBV5-1 and TRBJ2-5, is KAGVTQTPRYLIKTRGQQVTLSCSPISGHRSVSWYQQTPGQGLQFLFEYFSETQRNKGNFPGRFSGRQFSNSRSEMNVSTLELGDSALYLCASSTPGQGAQETQYFGPGTRLLVL.

The chain employs TRBV6-5 and TRBJ1-1, with no clear D. Trimming stripped 8 bases from V and 4 bases from J, with 14 bases between. The V gene's germline CDR1 is MNHEY and CDR2 SVGAGI. The CDR3 loop spans 13 amino acids. In nucleotides, the CDR3 is TGTGCCAGCCCCGGAGGTCCGGGCACTGAAGCTTTCTTT. This codes for CASPGGPGTEAFF.

This chain joins TRBV15 and TRBJ1-6; no definite D call. Germline V gene lookup returns CDR1 LNHNV and CDR2 YYDKDF (reference sequence). V lost 5 bases and J 9 bases, leaving 17 bases between the germline ends. The CDR3 runs to 15 residues. The CDR3 here is CATSAHRKGASPLHF. The CDR3 nucleotides are TGTGCCACCAGCGCTCACCGTAAGGGAGCTTCACCCCTCCACTTT.

V gene TRBV9 combines with J gene TRBJ2-7; TRBD2 matches 9 bases. The CDR3 runs to 16 residues. J lost 7 bases, V lost 4 bases, and 15 bases had no gene match. Germline CDR1 and CDR2: SGDLS and YYNGEE. The chain's CDR3 is CASSSYSGSALGEQYF. CDR3 sequence (DNA): TGTGCCAGCAGCTCGTATAGCGGGAGCGCCTTGGGGGAGCAGTACTTC. The whole variable domain, filled in from reference TRBV9 and TRBJ2-7, reads DSGVTQTPKHLITATGQRVTLRCSPRSGDLSVYWYQQSLDQGLQFLIQYYNGEERAKGNILERFSAQQFPDLHSELNLSSLELGDSALYFCASSSYSGSALGEQYFGPGTRLTVT.

In DNA form, the CDR3 reads TGCGCCAGCAGCTCAGGGACTAGCGGGAGGACTTACGAGCAGTACTTC. Encoded protein: CASSSGTSGRTYEQYF. The chain is built from TRBV5-1 and TRBJ2-7; TRBD2 agrees at 15 bases. Trimming at V came to 3 bases and at J to 4 bases, leaving 5 bases not matched to a gene. The CDR3 extends over 16 amino acids. The germline V gene encodes CDR1 SGHRS and CDR2 YFSETQ.

The chain carries TRBV3-1 (or the pseudogene TRBV3-2) and TRBJ2-1; maybe TRBD2 (6 bases). Per the germline V gene, CDR1 is LGHDT and CDR2 is YNNKEL (reference sequence). This CDR3 has 14 residues. Trimming removed 1 base from V and 7 bases from J, with 11 bases in between. The CDR3 reads CASSQVLRDNEQFF. CDR3 nucleotides: TGTGCCAGCAGCCAAGTTTTGCGGGATAATGAGCAGTTCTTC.

The CDR3 coding sequence is TGTGCCAGCAGTGACTCCAGTATAGCGGGCTACAATGAGCAGTTCTTC. Translated: CASSDSSIAGYNEQFF. The genes are TRBV6-4 and TRBJ2-1; 7 bases align to TRBD2. The CDR3 spans 16 residues. The junction had 5 bases not matched to a gene; V was cut back by 0 bases and J by 3 bases. Germline V gene data show CDR1 as MRHNA and CDR2 as SNTAGT.

The rearrangement uses TRBV19 and TRBJ1-1; the match to TRBD1 covers 7 bases. V was clipped by 3 bases and J by 0 bases; unmatched bases: 4. This CDR3 is 15 amino acids long. Per the germline V gene, CDR1 is LNHDA and CDR2 is SQIVND (reference sequence). As DNA, the CDR3 is TGTGCCAGTAGTATTCTAGGGACAGTGAACACTGAAGCTTTCTTT. It specifies CASSILGTVNTEAFF.

V usage is TRBV11-3 and J usage is TRBJ2-6, with D tentatively TRBD2 (5 bases). CDR3 size: 17 residues. Germline assignment: CDR1 SGHNT and CDR2 YENEEA. V lost 1 base and J 0 bases, leaving 10 bases between the germline ends. DNA for the CDR3: TGTGCCAGCAGCTTAGGCCCGGGGTTCTCTGGGGCCAACGTCCTGACTTTC. Translating it yields CASSLGPGFSGANVLTF.

As DNA, the CDR3 is TGTGCCAGCAGACCTACTAGGACTAGCGAATACGAGCAGTACTTC. Amino acids: CASRPTRTSEYEQYF. The chain recombines TRBV3-1 (or the pseudogene TRBV3-2) with TRBJ2-7; 9 bases are shared with TRBD2. The CDR3 runs 15 residues. The V and J ends lost 6 bases and 4 bases, in that order; junction bases with no gene match: 10. Germline V gene lookup returns CDR1 LGHDT and CDR2 YNNKEL (reference sequence).

The V call is TRBV29-1, the J call TRBJ1-1; D gene uncertain. The CDR3 runs to 11 residues. V shed 0 bases and J shed 5 bases, with 4 bases lying between them. Germline lookup yields CDR1 SQVTM and CDR2 ANQGSEA. Here the CDR3 reads CSVEERTEAFF. In DNA, the CDR3 is TGCAGCGTTGAAGAGAGGACTGAAGCTTTCTTT.

The chain is built from TRBV5-1 and TRBJ1-1; TRBD1 matches at 7 bases. The germline V gene encodes CDR1 SGHRS and CDR2 YFSETQ. This CDR3 contains 15 residues. The ends lost 2 bases at V and 1 base at J; junction bases unmatched: 5. The CDR3 nucleotides are TGCGCCAGCAGCTTATCGGGACAGTCGAACACTGAAGCTTTCTTT. It is translated as CASSLSGQSNTEAFF.

This chain uses TRBV6-6 with TRBJ2-7; TRBD1 is a possible D gene (5 bases). V gave up 1 base and J gave up 6 bases, with 7 bases separating them. CDR3 length equals 12 residues. CDR1 and CDR2 from the germline V gene are MNHNY and SVGAGI (reference sequence). The CDR3 loop reads CASSYFDSEQYF. Here the CDR3 DNA reads TGTGCCAGCAGTTACTTCGACAGCGAGCAGTACTTC.

The rearrangement joins TRBV28 to TRBJ2-2; no firm D call. Germline CDR1 MDHEN, CDR2 SYDVKM. Trimming took off 6 bases at V and 5 bases at J, with 7 bases between the two ends. This CDR3 has 12 amino acids. In DNA form, the CDR3 reads TGTGCCAGCAGCACCGGGACCGGGGAGCTGTTTTTT. This translates into CASSTGTGELFF.

The chain combines TRBV6-5 with TRBJ2-7; 9 positions agree with TRBD2. This CDR3 comprises 16 residues. Germline-derived CDR1 and CDR2 are MNHEY and SVGAGI. V shed 0 bases, J shed 2 bases, and the junction held 5 bases outside the gene matches. The CDR3 loop is CASSYSSSGMTYEQYF. For the CDR3, the DNA is TGTGCCAGCAGTTACTCATCTAGCGGGATGACCTACGAGCAGTACTTC.

The chain recombines TRBV18 with TRBJ1-6; 8 nucleotides agree with TRBD1. CDR3 length equals 16 residues. The trim removed 3 bases at V and 6 bases at J, leaving 7 bases unmatched. The V gene's germline CDR1 is KGHSH and CDR2 LQKENI. The chain's CDR3 is CASSPPSTGVNSPLHF. The DNA for the CDR3 is TGTGCCAGCTCACCCCCCTCGACAGGGGTTAATTCACCCCTCCACTTT. Supplemented by reference TRBV18 and TRBJ1-6, the full variable domain reads NAGVMQNPRHLVRRRGQEARLRCSPMKGHSHVYWYRQLPEEGLKFMVYLQKENIIDESGMPKERFSAEFPKEGPSILRIQQVVRGDSAAYFCASSPPSTGVNSPLHFGNGTRLTVT.

The CDR3 DNA is TGCGCCAGCAGTGCCTCTAATGAAAAACTGTTTTTT. Protein product: CASSASNEKLFF. The rearrangement joins TRBV10-1 to TRBJ1-4; no clear D gene. CDR1 is WNHNN and CDR2 is SYGVQD in the germline V gene (reference sequence). V was clipped by 4 bases and J by 3 bases, with 3 bases between them. The CDR3 is 12 amino acids.

V is TRBV7-8 and J is TRBJ2-1; 11 bases line up with TRBD2. CDR1 SGHVS and CDR2 FQNEAQ come from the germline V gene. The CDR3 has 16 residues. The V segment lost 2 bases and the J segment 4 bases; nucleotides outside the gene matches: 4. The CDR3 loop is CASSLFGTSGYNEQFF. The CDR3 bases are TGTGCCAGCAGCTTATTCGGGACTAGCGGTTACAATGAGCAGTTCTTC.

The chain has TRBV5-4 and TRBJ2-7; TRBD2 matches 14 bases. With V trimmed by 4 bases and J by 5 bases, 8 bases remained unmatched. CDR1 is SGHNT, CDR2 YYREEE, per germline (reference sequence). This CDR3 region has 16 residues. The CDR3 coding sequence is TGTGCCAGCAGCCCCGGGACTAGCGGGAGCGTGGACGAGCAGTACTTC. Protein product: CASSPGTSGSVDEQYF.

The chain links TRBV12-3 or TRBV12-4 to TRBJ2-3, with a possible D match to TRBD2 (5 bases). V was pared by 7 bases and J by 11 bases, with 16 bases between. CDR3 length: 12 amino acids. The CDR3 DNA reads TGTGCCAGCACCCCGGAGGCGGGCCGGCAGTATTTT. Amino acids: CASTPEAGRQYF.